The 7 T cell receptor beta chains given below trace back to one sample, sequenced in a study of blood T cells in healthy people across ages. Combining a sample-barcoded 5' primer with a J-beta primer mix, a second PCR ran for roughly 6 to 12 cycles. TCRdb re-called the 5' RACE reads with MiXCR, one entry per CDR3 protein. There are over 500,000 distinct CDR3 sequences in the sample; over 25% occur only once, and approximately 3.5% lies in the top ten. These data are also associated with another study on T cells of mothers and their children.

Specimen: blood. Receptors were obtained from a boy younger than 10 in good health.

The chain couples TRBV7-2 to TRBJ2-5; D remains unclear. The germline V gene has CDR1 SGHTA and CDR2 FQGNSA. Between the trimmed V and J ends, which lost 4 bases and 4 bases, there was a span of 7 bases. The CDR3 consists of 12 residues. As DNA, the CDR3 is TGTGCCAGCAGCTCGCAGGCAGAGACCCAGTACTTC. Translation gives CASSSQAETQYF.

This clonotype was observed a handful of times. The gene calls are TRBV6-5 and TRBJ2-5; a possible D gene is TRBD2 (7 bases). The V end lost 2 bases, the J end lost 5 bases, and 15 bases lay between the germline ends. Germline V CDR1 and CDR2: MNHEY, SVGAGI. The CDR3 spans 15 residues. The chain's CDR3 is CASSYALGGGETQYF. In DNA, the CDR3 is TGTGCCAGCAGTTACGCTCTAGGGGGGGGTGAGACCCAGTACTTC.

This clonotype was seen only a few times. The CDR3 protein is CASSFTYNEQFF. In nucleotides, the CDR3 is TGTGCCAGCAGCTTTACCTACAATGAGCAGTTCTTC. The rearrangement uses TRBV7-9 and TRBJ2-1; D is uncertain. The CDR3 covers 12 residues. In germline, CDR1 is SEHNR, CDR2 FQNEAQ (reference sequence). V lost 3 bases, J lost 2 bases, and 2 bases lay in between.

The chain is built from TRBV6-6 and TRBJ1-2; no clear D gene. The length of the CDR3 is 13 residues. The V and J ends lost 4 bases and 4 bases respectively, with 10 bases between them. Germline V gives CDR1 MNHNY, CDR2 SVGAGI (reference sequence). The CDR3, as DNA: TGTGCCAGCAGTTGGGCAGCAAGCTATGGCTACACCTTC. Its protein product is CASSWAASYGYTF.

The chain joins TRBV5-1 to TRBJ2-6; 8 bases are a match to TRBD2. Germline V lookup: CDR1 SGHRS, CDR2 YFSETQ. After removal of 8 bases from V and 0 bases from J, the junction contained 22 bases not matched to a gene. This CDR3 is 21 amino acids long. In DNA, the CDR3 is TGCGCCAGTCCACGGGGGGGAAAGGACCATTTTGGAGGCTCTGGGGCCAACGTCCTGACTTTC. Translated, it gives CASPRGGKDHFGGSGANVLTF.

This chain connects TRBV6-5 to TRBJ1-1; the D gene is possibly TRBD1 (5 bases). The CDR3 has 13 amino acids. Germline V CDR1 and CDR2: MNHEY, SVGAGI. The ends were cut back, 4 bases at V and 11 bases at J, with 17 bases in the middle. The DNA of the CDR3 is TGTGCCAGCAGTTCCGGCGGGGGGGGTGACGCTTTCTTT. Amino acids: CASSSGGGGDAFF.

This rearrangement joins TRBV7-9 to TRBJ2-5; D gene unclear. The CDR3 contains 11 residues. In germline, CDR1 is SEHNR, CDR2 FQNEAQ (reference sequence). The ends were cut back, 5 bases at V and 9 bases at J, with 10 bases in the middle. CDR3 sequence: CASSLSWPQYF. As DNA, the CDR3 is TGTGCCAGCAGCCTCAGCTGGCCCCAGTACTTC.